The 8 T cell receptor beta chains presented below share a single source sample, sequenced in a study of HIV-infected patients and healthy controls. No cell fractionation was done, so the repertoire covers all unsorted peripheral blood T cells. Alpha and beta constant-region primers primed reverse transcription of about 500 ng RNA. Separate chain-specific third strand synthesis with multiplexing indices produced the alpha and beta libraries. TCRdb used MiXCR to reprocess the 5' RACE reads, holding one entry per CDR3 protein. The sample includes around 19,000 distinct CDR3 sequences, over 7% of them seen just once. The material sequenced was blood. These receptors were obtained from an adult in good health.

This clonotype is medium-sized within its sample. This chain connects TRBV28 to TRBJ1-2, with 10 bases identical to TRBD1. CDR3 length: 14 amino acids. With 5 bases clipped from V and 4 bases from J, the junction kept 4 bases outside the gene matches. Per germline, CDR1 MDHEN and CDR2 SYDVKM. In DNA, the CDR3 is TGTGCCAGCAGTGGGACAGGGGTCCTCTATGGCTACACCTTC. Encoded protein: CASSGTGVLYGYTF.

The table lists this clonotype with a few counts. V is TRBV18 and J is TRBJ2-5; no definite D call. Germline assignment: CDR1 KGHSH and CDR2 LQKENI. The length of the CDR3 is 14 residues. Trimming pared 2 bases from V and 1 base from J, leaving 8 bases between. The CDR3: CASSPRGTQETQYF. CDR3 DNA sequence: TGTGCCAGCTCACCAAGAGGAACCCAAGAGACCCAGTACTTC.

This clonotype has only a few counts. The chain recombines TRBV4-1 with TRBJ2-1; weak D call: TRBD2 (6 bases). Germline CDR1 reads MGHRA; CDR2 reads YSYEKL. The V and J ends lost 1 base and 3 bases respectively, with 7 bases between them. The CDR3 extends over 14 amino acids. CDR3: CASSQVSGYNEQFF. CDR3 sequence (DNA): TGCGCCAGCAGCCAAGTTAGCGGCTACAATGAGCAGTTCTTC.

This clonotype was recorded many times. The chain joins TRBV28 to TRBJ1-5, with D maybe TRBD1 (5 bases). The V and J ends lost 4 bases and 1 base respectively, with 11 bases between them. CDR3 length equals 15 residues. Per germline, CDR1 MDHEN and CDR2 SYDVKM. The CDR3 DNA sequence: TGTGCCAGCAGTTCCCCCGGGACCAGCAATCAGCCCCAGCATTTT. The encoded protein is CASSSPGTSNQPQHF.

This clonotype was seen at least ten times. CDR3 DNA: TGCAGCGCTGGGGGAGGAGACCATATGAACACTGAAGCTTTCTTT. Translating it yields CSAGGGDHMNTEAFF. The genes are TRBV29-1 and TRBJ1-1; a possible D gene is TRBD1 (5 bases). Trimming removed 7 bases from V and 0 bases from J, with 18 bases in between. CDR3 length equals 15 residues. From germline, CDR1 is SQVTM and CDR2 ANQGSEA.

The sample holds a few counts of this clonotype. CDR3 sequence reads: CASSPYGGRTDTQYF. The CDR3 DNA follows: TGTGCCAGCAGCCCATATGGGGGGCGCACAGATACGCAGTATTTT. This sequence joins TRBV5-4 and TRBJ2-3; D may match TRBD1 or TRBD2 (6 bases each). The CDR3 consists of 15 residues. The V gene lost 4 bases and the J gene lost 1 base, with 13 bases spanning the gap. CDR1 SGHNT and CDR2 YYREEE come from the germline V gene (reference sequence).

This clonotype was found many times. The chain couples TRBV15 to TRBJ1-1; TRBD1 might be the D (5 bases). V gave up 1 base and J gave up 6 bases, with 12 bases separating them. This CDR3 is built from 14 residues. Germline assignment: CDR1 LNHNV and CDR2 YYDKDF (reference sequence). The DNA of the CDR3 is TGTGCCACCAGCAGAGCCAGGGTGTCCGCTGAAGCTTTCTTT. Translating gives CATSRARVSAEAFF.

This clonotype was found many times. The rearrangement links TRBV3-1 to TRBJ2-6, with D unresolved. CDR3 size: 16 residues. V was shortened by 0 bases and J by 0 bases, with 6 bases between the two germline ends. Germline V gives CDR1 LGHDT, CDR2 YNNKEL (reference sequence). Here the CDR3 DNA reads TGTGCCAGCAGCCAAGATCCCGGCTCTGGGGCCAACGTCCTGACTTTC. Translating gives CASSQDPGSGANVLTF.